Listed below are T cell receptor beta chains from one sample, sequenced in a study of cytomegalovirus exposure and HLA in healthy donors. Measured with immunoSEQ multiplex PCR; TCRdb has only the in-frame clones, and not every one. This sample's table reports 93,000 or so clones. Sequencing was carried out using PBMCs. Every receptor here comes from a man in his forties in good health and CMV-seronegative. Each CDR3 is given with its conserved first and last residue. The D gene is left open where the match is weak.

J,D,V,DNA,CDR3
TRBJ2-1,-,TRBV5-6,TGTGCCAGCAGCTTGATGGAGGTCAGCTACAATGAGCAGTTCTTC,CASSLMEVSYNEQFF
TRBJ1-5,-,TRBV5-4,TGTGCCAGCAGCCAAAGGGGGTCCTATCAGCCCCAGCATTTT,CASSQRGSYQPQHF
TRBJ2-1,TRBD1,TRBV15,TGTGCCACCAGCGGAACAGGGGGCGATGAGCAGTTCTTC,CATSGTGGDEQFF
TRBJ2-3,-,TRBV18,TGTGCCAGCTCACCGACGACAGACAGGACAGATACGCAGTATTTT,CASSPTTDRTDTQYF
TRBJ1-1,TRBD1,TRBV9,TGTGCCAGCAGCGTAGCCGGGACAGGGGTCTTTGAAGCTTTCTTT,CASSVAGTGVFEAFF
TRBJ1-1,TRBD1,TRBV11-2,TGTGCCAGCAGCCAAGAGGGACAGGGGGCGAAAGCTTTCTTT,CASSQEGQGAKAFF
TRBJ2-7,-,TRBV7-2,TGTGCCAGCAGCCAAAACTCTCGCTCCTACGAGCAGTACTTC,CASSQNSRSYEQYF
TRBJ2-7,-,TRBV29-1,TGCAGCGTTGAAGTTACCCACACATACGAGCAGTACTTC,CSVEVTHTYEQYF
TRBJ1-2,-,TRBV6-5,TGTGCCAGCAGTTACTCGACTTCGATGGGCTATGGCTACACCTTC,CASSYSTSMGYGYTF
TRBJ2-7,-,TRBV5-5,TGTGCCAGCAGCTTGACAGAGACCTACGAGCAGTACTTC,CASSLTETYEQYF
TRBJ2-2,-,TRBV28,TGTGCCAGCACCGAACCCAGGGGGGCGAACACCGGGGAGCTGTTTTTT,CASTEPRGANTGELFF
TRBJ1-2,-,TRBV10-1,TGCGCCAGCAGTGGGGCCGGGGGTTATGGCTACACCTTC,CASSGAGGYGYTF
TRBJ1-4,-,TRBV29-1,TGCAGCGCGCGGTGGGGCGGTGAAAAACTGTTTTTT,CSARWGGEKLFF
TRBJ2-2,-,TRBV11-2,TGTGCCAGCAGCTTAGTTGGGGGGAGCACCGGGGAGCTGTTTTTT,CASSLVGGSTGELFF
TRBJ2-1,TRBD1,TRBV6-1,TGTGCCAGCAGATCGACAGGGACCCACAATGAGCAGTTCTTC,CASRSTGTHNEQFF
TRBJ1-1,TRBD1,TRBV5-5,TGTGCCAGCAGCGGCCGGGACAGGAACACTGAAGCTTTCTTT,CASSGRDRNTEAFF
TRBJ2-1,TRBD2,TRBV14,TGTGCCAGCAGCTCCTACTTACTAGCGGGGCGGTACAATGAGCAGTTCTTC,CASSSYLLAGRYNEQFF
TRBJ2-7,TRBD2,TRBV27,TGTGCCAGCAGTTTATCGACTAGCGGGAGTCCCTACGAGCAGTACTTC,CASSLSTSGSPYEQYF
TRBJ1-2,-,TRBV15,TGTGCCACCAGCAGAGATGGCGGCTACACCTTC,CATSRDGGYTF
TRBJ2-5,TRBD2,TRBV10-3,TGTGCCATCAGTGTCGGGGGACTAGCGGGGACTCAAGAGACCCAGTACTTC,CAISVGGLAGTQETQYF
TRBJ2-2,-,TRBV6-5,TGTGCCAGCAGTCCAACTAGGCCCAACACCGGGGAGCTGTTTTTT,CASSPTRPNTGELFF
TRBJ1-4,TRBD1,TRBV27,TGTGCCAGCAGTCGCCGGGACAGGGGTAATGAAAAACTGTTTTTT,CASSRRDRGNEKLFF
TRBJ2-7,-,TRBV6-1,TGTGCCAGCAATGAGGGTCCAGGGCCTTCCTACGAGCAGTACTTC,CASNEGPGPSYEQYF
TRBJ2-5,TRBD1,TRBV5-1,TGCGCCAGCAGCACCGGACAGGGGGGTTTGGAGACCCAGTACTTC,CASSTGQGGLETQYF
TRBJ2-3,-,TRBV4-1,TGCGCCAGCAGCCACTCGAAGAGACAGCGAGAAGCTAGCACAGATACGCAGTATTTT,CASSHSKRQREASTDTQYF